Listed here is a single T cell receptor (beta chain). These data are taken from a study of shared clonotypes between healthy human individuals. The CDR3 runs to 16 residues. V lost 1 base, J lost 0 bases, and 10 bases lay in between. CDR1 and CDR2 (germline): SGHTA, FQGNSA. Produced via immunoSEQ multiplex PCR; TCRdb's table is partial and in-frame only. The profile shows some 2,100,000 clones, about 94% of them singletons. The TCR comes from a man younger than 30 in good health. This chain connects TRBV7-2 to TRBJ1-3; possible D gene TRBD1, 6 bases. Sequencing used naive CD4+ T cells sorted from blood. Subset described: CD45RA+ positively selected. The CDR3 DNA sequence: TGTGCCAGCAGCTTAGGACAGGCGAGCTCTGGAAACACCATATATTTT. It specifies CASSLGQASSGNTIYF.